Following are 32 T cell receptor beta chains from one sample sequenced in a study of control samples from healthy donors and cancer patients. Profiling relied on immunoSEQ multiplex PCR, and the TCRdb table lists in-frame clones only, not all of them. There are 230,000 or so clones in the sample; roughly 94% occur only once, and 1.5% lies in the top ten. Sample: blood. The receptors here all came from a man aged 45-65 years in good health.

This chain connects TRBV2 to TRBJ1-2; 11 bases map to TRBD1. The CDR3 spans 15 residues. The V segment lost 6 bases and the J segment 6 bases; nucleotides outside the gene matches: 9. The germline V gene has CDR1 SNHLY and CDR2 FYNNEI. CDR3 amino acids: CASSIVRGQGDGYTF. CDR3 sequence (DNA): TGTGCCAGCAGCATAGTTAGGGGACAGGGGGATGGCTACACCTTC.

This sequence joins TRBV24-1 and TRBJ2-5; D is ambiguous. This CDR3 region has 13 residues. Trimming took 3 bases from V and 9 from J, leaving 13 bases between them. The V gene's germline CDR1 is KGHDR and CDR2 SFDVKD. Here the CDR3 reads CATSDPTLSPQYF. The DNA for the CDR3 is TGTGCCACCAGTGATCCGACCCTGAGTCCCCAGTACTTC.

J is TRBJ1-1 and V is TRBV7-3, with D perhaps matching TRBD1 (5 bases). Trimming stripped 6 bases from V and 1 base from J, with 12 bases between. The CDR3 length is 14 residues. Looked up from germline, CDR1 is SGHTA and CDR2 is FQGTGA. CDR3 DNA sequence: TGTGCCAGCAGGACGTCGGGGGGGAACACTGAAGCTTTCTTT. It codes for CASRTSGGNTEAFF.

This clone was seen a handful of times. The V call is TRBV28, the J call TRBJ1-1; TRBD1 is a possible D gene (6 bases). Germline values: CDR1 MDHEN, CDR2 SYDVKM. This CDR3 contains 14 residues. V dropped 7 bases and J dropped 6 bases, with 18 bases sitting between them. In DNA form, the CDR3 reads TGTGCCAGCAAGACAGGACAAGGAAAGCCTGAAGCTTTCTTT. It is translated as CASKTGQGKPEAFF.

V usage is TRBV2 and J usage is TRBJ2-3; TRBD1 or TRBD2 may be the D gene (5 bases each). Germline-derived CDR1 and CDR2 are SNHLY and FYNNEI. This CDR3 contains 15 residues. With 7 bases removed from V and 4 bases from J, the gap between germline ends came to 18 bases. The DNA of the CDR3 is TGTGCCAGCAACGGTCGGGGCGTAAGCCCAGATACGCAGTATTTT. It encodes CASNGRGVSPDTQYF.

The rearrangement links TRBV6-5 to TRBJ2-3; 9 bases align to TRBD2. Germline trimming cut 5 bases from V and 1 base from J; bases unmatched to any gene: 1. CDR3 length equals 14 residues. Germline values: CDR1 MNHEY, CDR2 SVGAGI. The CDR3 is CASSRGGGTDTQYF. CDR3 DNA sequence: TGTGCCAGCAGTCGCGGGGGGGGCACAGATACGCAGTATTTT.

This chain connects TRBV6-5 to TRBJ1-4; TRBD1 might be the D (5 bases). The CDR3 consists of 14 residues. V was clipped by 4 bases and J by 8 bases, with 14 bases between them. Germline V gene lookup returns CDR1 MNHEY and CDR2 SVGAGI. The CDR3 sequence is CASSSTVLPEKLFF. DNA for the CDR3: TGTGCCAGCAGTTCGACAGTTCTCCCCGAAAAACTGTTTTTT.

This sequence joins TRBV3-1 (or the pseudogene TRBV3-2) and TRBJ2-2; D ambiguous. Per germline, CDR1 LGHDT and CDR2 YNNKEL (reference sequence). This CDR3 has 14 residues. Trimming cost V 4 bases and J 3 bases, with 9 bases left between them. CDR3 sequence reads: CASSRKADTGELFF. The DNA of the CDR3 is TGTGCCAGCAGCCGGAAGGCGGACACCGGGGAGCTGTTTTTT.

This clone was counted a single time. CDR3 nucleotide sequence: TGTGCCAGCAGCCAAGAACCGGACCCGCGCGGTGAAGCTTTCTTT. It yields the protein CASSQEPDPRGEAFF. The chain couples TRBV4-2 to TRBJ1-1, with D uncertain. CDR3 length: 15 amino acids. The V end lost 0 bases, the J end lost 7 bases, and 15 bases lay between the germline ends. Germline V lookup: CDR1 LGHNA, CDR2 YNFKEQ.

J is TRBJ1-2 and V is TRBV12-3 or TRBV12-4, with unresolved D. Trimming left V 5 bases short and J 2 bases short, with 9 bases between. CDR3 size: 13 residues. CDR3 nucleotides: TGTGCCAGCAGTCTACAGACAAACTATGGCTACACCTTC. It translates to CASSLQTNYGYTF.

This clone has a single count. The V call is TRBV5-4, the J call TRBJ2-7; D gene unclear. CDR3 length: 12 amino acids. From germline, CDR1 is SGHNT and CDR2 YYREEE (reference sequence). V gave up 0 bases and J gave up 4 bases, with 5 bases separating them. In DNA, the CDR3 is TGTGCCAGCAGCTTGGACTGGTACGAGCAGTACTTC. The encoded protein is CASSLDWYEQYF.

This chain uses TRBV2 with TRBJ2-7; 7 bases map to TRBD2. V trimming: 8 bases; J trimming: 3 bases; junction bases outside the gene matches: 10. From germline, CDR1 is SNHLY and CDR2 FYNNEI. There are 14 residues in the CDR3. The CDR3: CASRGGEGYYEQYV. CDR3 nucleotides: TGTGCCAGCCGAGGTGGGGAGGGGTACTACGAGCAGTACGTC.

V gene TRBV19 combines with J gene TRBJ1-4; perhaps TRBD1 as D (5 bases). This CDR3 is 16 amino acids long. The germline V and J ends were trimmed by 5 bases and 5 bases, with 18 bases remaining between them. Germline loops: CDR1 LNHDA, CDR2 SQIVND (reference sequence). CDR3 protein: CASSVRTQVLNEKLFF. The DNA of the CDR3 is TGTGCCAGTAGTGTAAGGACACAGGTGTTGAATGAAAAACTGTTTTTT. Full variable domain (rest looked up from reference TRBV19 and TRBJ1-4): DGGITQSPKYLFRKEGQNVTLSCEQNLNHDAMYWYRQDPGQGLRLIYYSQIVNDFQKGDIAEGYSVSREKKESFPLTVTSAQKNPTAFYLCASSVRTQVLNEKLFFGSGTQLSVL.

The chain joins TRBV29-1 to TRBJ2-1; no clear D gene. The CDR3 sequence is 16 residues long. The V end lost 4 bases, the J end lost 6 bases, and 22 bases lay between the germline ends. Per the germline V gene, CDR1 is SQVTM and CDR2 is ANQGSEA. As DNA, the CDR3 is TGCAGCGTTGTTTCCGGGTTTACGCATAGCCTCAATGAGCAGTTCTTC. Translated, it gives CSVVSGFTHSLNEQFF.

V usage is TRBV6-5 and J usage is TRBJ1-1; TRBD1 might be the D (5 bases). Germline loops: CDR1 MNHEY, CDR2 SVGAGI. The CDR3 totals 13 residues. The V gene lost 8 bases and the J gene lost 6 bases, with 16 bases spanning the gap. CDR3 coding DNA: TGTGCCAGCCACGGACATCTGAAGGCTGAAGCTTTCTTT. It translates to CASHGHLKAEAFF.

The chain carries TRBV24-1 and TRBJ2-1; weak D call: TRBD1 (5 bases). Germline V lookup: CDR1 KGHDR, CDR2 SFDVKD. CDR3 length equals 14 residues. V gave up 7 bases and J gave up 3 bases, with 12 bases separating them. CDR3 DNA sequence: TGTGCCACCAGCCCTCTTGACAGCTACAATGAGCAGTTCTTC. This encodes CATSPLDSYNEQFF.

The genes are TRBV7-2 and TRBJ1-4, with D hard to call. Germline values: CDR1 SGHTA, CDR2 FQGNSA. Trimming removed 2 bases from V and 0 bases from J, with 1 base in between. This CDR3 comprises 13 residues. The CDR3 coding sequence is TGTGCCAGCAGCTTATCAACTAATGAAAAACTGTTTTTT. As protein: CASSLSTNEKLFF.

Points on this clone: This CDR3 is also generated by other DNA sequences in the sample. This chain joins TRBV28 and TRBJ1-1; D uncertain. The CDR3 has 11 amino acids. V lost 7 bases, J lost 1 base, and 4 bases lay in between. Germline CDR1 and CDR2: MDHEN and SYDVKM. Here the CDR3 reads CASTTNTEAFF. The DNA for the CDR3 is TGTGCCAGCACCACGAACACTGAAGCTTTCTTT.

The chain couples TRBV4-2 to TRBJ1-4, with D possibly TRBD1 on 5 matching bases. Per germline, CDR1 LGHNA and CDR2 YNFKEQ. This CDR3 is built from 16 residues. V lost 3 bases to trimming and J lost 7 bases, with 18 bases between them. The CDR3 nucleotides read TGTGCCAGCAGCCAGCCTCCGGGGGGGTTGGGTGAAAAACTGTTTTTT. Translation gives CASSQPPGGLGEKLFF.

This clone appeared a single time. The J gene is TRBJ2-1, the V gene TRBV11-2, with D hard to call. The V and J ends lost 0 bases and 2 bases respectively, with 8 bases between them. The CDR3 is made up of 15 amino acids. Germline assignment: CDR1 SGHAT and CDR2 FQNNGV. CDR3 amino acids: CASSLDGLPYNEQFF. The CDR3 region has the DNA TGTGCCAGCAGCTTAGACGGCCTGCCCTACAATGAGCAGTTCTTC.

The V call is TRBV28, the J call TRBJ2-7; possibly TRBD2 for D (5 bases). The CDR3 consists of 12 residues. V was shortened by 10 bases and J by 0 bases, with 10 bases between the two germline ends. Per the germline V gene, CDR1 is MDHEN and CDR2 is SYDVKM. The CDR3 here is CATRAGSYEQYF. DNA of the CDR3: TGTGCCACCCGGGCGGGCTCCTACGAGCAGTACTTC.

The chain carries TRBV5-6 and TRBJ2-7; D possibly matches TRBD1 or TRBD2 (5 bases each). CDR3 length: 16 amino acids. CDR1 is SGHDT, CDR2 YYEEEE, per germline. Trimming shortened V by 4 bases and J by 1 base, and 18 bases separated the two germline ends. This CDR3 reads CASSKGGGRKSYEQYV. CDR3 bases: TGTGCCAGCAGCAAAGGTGGGGGACGCAAGTCCTACGAGCAGTACGTC.

The CDR3 loop is CASSWVEGIADTQYF. The CDR3 DNA reads TGTGCCAGCAGCTGGGTCGAGGGGATCGCAGATACGCAGTATTTT. The chain uses TRBV7-9 and TRBJ2-3; D tentatively reads TRBD1 or TRBD2 (5 bases each). This CDR3 has 15 amino acids. V was shortened by 4 bases and J by 4 bases, with 15 bases between the two germline ends. CDR1 and CDR2 (germline): SEHNR, FQNEAQ (reference sequence). Drawing the rest from reference TRBV7-9 and TRBJ2-3, the complete variable domain is DTGVSQNPRHKITKRGQNVTFRCDPISEHNRLYWYRQTLGQGPEFLTYFQNEAQLEKSRLLSDRFSAERPKGSFSTLEIQRTEQGDSAMYLCASSWVEGIADTQYFGPGTRLTVL.

The chain employs TRBV14 and TRBJ2-3, with D perhaps matching TRBD1 (5 bases). CDR1 and CDR2 from the germline V gene are SGHDN and FVKESK. With 1 base removed from V and 9 bases from J, the gap between germline ends came to 5 bases. CDR3 length: 11 amino acids. CDR3 sequence: CASSQGQTQYF. The CDR3 DNA follows: TGTGCCAGCAGCCAAGGACAGACGCAGTATTTT. Full variable domain (missing parts from reference TRBV14 and TRBJ2-3): EAGVTQFPSHSVIEKGQTVTLRCDPISGHDNLYWYRRVMGKEIKFLLHFVKESKQDESGMPNNRFLAERTGGTYSTLKVQPAELEDSGVYFCASSQGQTQYFGPGTRLTVL.

The chain's CDR3 is CASSLEPDFYGYTF. Here the CDR3 DNA reads TGTGCCAGCAGCTTGGAACCGGACTTCTATGGCTACACCTTC. The chain uses TRBV5-4 and TRBJ1-2, with D hard to call. CDR3 length equals 14 residues. Trimming shortened V by 0 bases and J by 4 bases, and 10 bases separated the two germline ends. In germline, CDR1 is SGHNT, CDR2 YYREEE (reference sequence).

The chain uses TRBV6-6 and TRBJ2-3; 7 positions match TRBD1. Germline trimming cut 5 bases from V and 1 base from J; bases unmatched to any gene: 6. Germline CDR1 is MNHNY and CDR2 is SVGAGI (reference sequence). The CDR3 runs to 15 residues. CDR3 in amino acids: CASSPRGLGTDTQYF. The CDR3, as DNA: TGTGCCAGCAGTCCGAGGGGGCTGGGCACAGATACGCAGTATTTT.

As to this clone: The sample holds other DNA sequences that translate to the same CDR3. The rearrangement joins TRBV18 to TRBJ1-5; D remains unclear. The V end was cut by 3 bases, the J end by 4 bases, with 7 bases between. The germline V gene encodes CDR1 KGHSH and CDR2 LQKENI. The CDR3 contains 13 residues. The CDR3 reads CASSPDRNQPQHF. CDR3 DNA: TGTGCCAGCTCACCCGACCGGAATCAGCCCCAGCATTTT.

The chain is built from TRBV6-6 and TRBJ2-1; D may be TRBD2 (5 bases). This CDR3 region has 14 residues. CDR1 is MNHNY and CDR2 is SVGAGI in the germline V gene (reference sequence). V shed 5 bases and J shed 5 bases, with 13 bases lying between them. DNA for the CDR3: TGTGCCAGCAGTCCTCTGTCGGGGAACAATGAGCAGTTCTTC. Translating gives CASSPLSGNNEQFF.

The chain is built from TRBV2 and TRBJ2-5; D may be TRBD1 (6 bases). Per the germline V gene, CDR1 is SNHLY and CDR2 is FYNNEI. This CDR3 region has 13 residues. V was clipped by 7 bases and J by 2 bases, with 11 bases between them. The CDR3 coding sequence is TGTGCCAGCATAGGACAGCAACAAGAGACCCAGTACTTC. Protein product: CASIGQQQETQYF. Full variable domain (remainder filled in from reference TRBV2 and TRBJ2-5): EPEVTQTPSHQVTQMGQEVILRCVPISNHLYFYWYRQILGQKVEFLVSFYNNEISEKSEIFDDQFSVERPDGSNFTLKIRSTKLEDSAMYFCASIGQQQETQYFGPGTRLLVL.

The chain uses TRBV11-3 and TRBJ1-6; TRBD1 might be the D (6 bases). Looked up from germline, CDR1 is SGHNT and CDR2 is YENEEA. The CDR3 totals 13 residues. The V and J ends lost 6 bases and 9 bases respectively, with 12 bases between them. The CDR3 DNA sequence: TGTGCCAGCAGTCAGGGACAAGGTTCACCCCTCCACTTT. Its protein product is CASSQGQGSPLHF.

This rearrangement joins TRBV27 to TRBJ1-1; 7 bases are a match to TRBD1. The ends lost 4 bases at V and 5 bases at J; junction bases unmatched: 7. CDR3 size: 14 residues. Germline assignment: CDR1 MNHEY and CDR2 SMNVEV (reference sequence). As DNA, the CDR3 is TGTGCCAGCAGTTCCGACAGGGCGGGAACTGAAGCTTTCTTT. This translates into CASSSDRAGTEAFF.

The chain is built from TRBV6-5 and TRBJ2-7, with TRBD1 as a possible D gene (5 bases). V gave up 6 bases and J gave up 5 bases, with 14 bases separating them. Germline V gives CDR1 MNHEY, CDR2 SVGAGI. This CDR3 region has 13 residues. The CDR3 spells CASRTVTEDEQYF. CDR3 bases: TGTGCCAGCAGAACCGTGACAGAGGACGAGCAGTACTTC.